A selection of T cell receptor beta chains follows, all from one sample in a study of blood T cell repertoires in COVID-19. Using immunoSEQ multiplex PCR, the repertoire was profiled, and TCRdb retains in-frame clones only, with some absent. Counted here are some 150,000 clones, 85% to 90% occurring once; the ten biggest clones make up approximately 11%. The sequenced sample consisted of peripheral blood. The receptor source for this set is an older woman with COVID-19, enrolled during active disease. Both conserved end residues are part of each CDR3. The D gene is left open where the match is weak. Rows give clone size only sometimes, using once, few, many, or a class for an expanded clone.

>TRBJ2-3|TRBV10-2|NA|TRBD2
CASSESTGLAGADTQYF
TGCGCCAGCAGTGAGTCGACTGGACTAGCGGGGGCGGATACGCAGTATTTT
>TRBJ1-5|TRBV7-2|NA|NA
CASSLGQQDQPQHF
TGTGCCAGCAGCTTAGGACAACAGGATCAGCCCCAGCATTTT
>TRBJ1-4|TRBV19|once|NA
CASRDMDIQKLFF
TGTGCCAGTAGGGACATGGACATACAAAAACTGTTTTTT
>TRBJ2-2|TRBV9|NA|NA
CASSVRGPNTGELFF
TGTGCCAGCAGCGTACGAGGTCCTAACACCGGGGAGCTGTTTTTT
>TRBJ2-6|TRBV19|once|NA
CASSPGHVAGANVLTF
TGTGCCAGTAGTCCCGGACACGTTGCTGGGGCCAACGTCCTGACTTTC
>TRBJ2-5|TRBV30|NA|TRBD2
CAVTRGAQYF
TGTGCTGTGACTCGGGGGGCCCAGTACTTC
>TRBJ1-5|TRBV6-5|few|NA
CASRQGVSNQPQHF
TGTGCCAGCAGACAGGGAGTTAGCAATCAGCCCCAGCATTTT
>TRBJ2-6|TRBV6-2/TRBV6-3|NA|TRBD1
CASSIVQGWSGANVLTF
TGTGCCAGCAGCATCGTACAGGGGTGGTCTGGGGCCAACGTCCTGACTTTC
>TRBJ1-2|TRBV12-3/TRBV12-4|NA|NA
CASSLRQNYGYTF
TGTGCCAGCAGTTTACGACAGAACTATGGCTACACCTTC
>TRBJ2-7|TRBV19|NA|TRBD2
CASSKTSRTSGTYEQYF
TGTGCCAGTAGTAAGACAAGCCGGACTAGCGGGACCTACGAGCAGTACTTC
>TRBJ1-6|TRBV2|NA|NA
CASEQSSYNSPLHF
TGTGCCAGCGAGCAAAGCTCCTATAATTCACCCCTCCACTTT
>TRBJ1-4|TRBV2|NA|NA
CASSEAPTGFSEKLFF
TGTGCCAGCAGTGAAGCGCCGACAGGATTTAGTGAAAAACTGTTTTTT
>TRBJ2-7|TRBV14|NA|TRBD2
CASSSLAGAYEQYF
TGTGCCAGCAGCTCACTAGCGGGAGCCTACGAGCAGTACTTC
>TRBJ1-6|TRBV30|once|TRBD1
CAWSGDSHSPLHF
TGTGCCTGGAGTGGGGACAGCCATTCACCCCTCCACTTT
>TRBJ1-4|TRBV24-1|NA|NA
CATSDGAASNEKLFF
TGTGCCACCAGTGATGGGGCGGCTTCTAATGAAAAACTGTTTTTT
>TRBJ2-3|TRBV4-1|NA|TRBD2
CASSQDNGASGRADTQYF
TGCGCCAGCAGCCAAGATAATGGTGCTAGCGGGAGAGCAGATACGCAGTATTTT
>TRBJ1-2|TRBV30|NA|NA
CAYQTGATVYGYTF
TGTGCCTACCAGACAGGAGCAACCGTCTATGGCTACACCTTC
>TRBJ2-7|TRBV6-5|NA|NA
CASRDTYEQYF
TGTGCCAGCAGGGACACCTACGAGCAGTACTTC
>TRBJ2-7|TRBV18|NA|TRBD1
CASSRDRSYEQYF
TGTGCCAGCTCCCGGGACAGATCCTACGAGCAGTACTTC
>TRBJ2-2|TRBV5-1|once|TRBD1
CASTYAPGQGITGELFF
TGCGCCAGCACCTACGCCCCAGGACAGGGTATCACCGGGGAGCTGTTTTTT
>TRBJ1-2|TRBV12-3/TRBV12-4|NA|NA
CASSPGGGDGYTF
TGTGCCAGCAGCCCTGGGGGAGGGGATGGCTACACCTTC
>TRBJ1-1|TRBV27|NA|NA
CASSWTGHLNTEAFF
TGTGCCAGCAGCTGGACGGGACATTTGAACACTGAAGCTTTCTTT
>TRBJ2-1|TRBV7-8|NA|TRBD2
CASSSSGVAYNEQFF
TGTGCCAGCAGCTCGAGCGGGGTAGCCTACAATGAGCAGTTCTTC
>TRBJ2-5|TRBV6-6|NA|NA
CASSYSARAGETQYF
TGTGCCAGCAGTTACTCGGCTCGCGCGGGAGAGACCCAGTACTTC
>TRBJ1-6|TRBV27|once|TRBD1
CASSLWPRDRGYNSPLHF
TGTGCCAGCAGTTTATGGCCCCGGGACAGGGGTTATAATTCACCCCTCCACTTT
>TRBJ1-3|TRBV7-9|NA|NA
CASSVEGGRGSGNTIYF
TGTGCCAGCAGCGTCGAGGGCGGCCGGGGATCTGGAAACACCATATATTTT
>TRBJ2-1|TRBV11-3|NA|NA
CASSLAPGYYNEQFF
TGTGCCAGCAGCTTAGCACCAGGGTACTACAATGAGCAGTTCTTC
>TRBJ2-7|TRBV6-5|once|NA
CASSYGTLSYEQYF
TGTGCCAGCAGTTACGGGACTCTTTCCTACGAGCAGTACTTC
>TRBJ2-7|TRBV7-2|NA|NA
CASSLESVQYF
TGTGCCAGCAGCTTAGAGTCGGTCCAGTACTTC
>TRBJ1-2|TRBV15|NA|TRBD1
CATSRRRQGVLYGYTF
TGTGCCACCAGCAGACGTAGACAGGGGGTCCTCTATGGCTACACCTTC
>TRBJ2-7|TRBV19|NA|NA
CASSKTEYEQYF
TGTGCCAGTAGCAAGACAGAATACGAGCAGTACTTC
>TRBJ2-2|TRBV7-2|NA|TRBD1
CASSLEGAVTGELFF
TGTGCCAGCAGCTTAGAGGGGGCGGTCACCGGGGAGCTGTTTTTT
>TRBJ2-7|TRBV18|NA|NA
CASSPGGPGFYEQYF
TGTGCCAGCTCACCAGGGGGCCCGGGTTTCTACGAGCAGTACTTC
>TRBJ2-2|TRBV28|NA|NA
CASSFTGVYTGELFF
TGTGCCAGCAGTTTTACGGGAGTGTACACCGGGGAGCTGTTTTTT
>TRBJ2-3|TRBV6-5|NA|TRBD1
CASSLGQGGSDTQYF
TGTGCCAGCAGTTTGGGACAGGGTGGGTCAGATACGCAGTATTTT
>TRBJ1-5|TRBV5-8|NA|NA
CASSLKSGSLEQPQHF
TGTGCCAGCAGCTTGAAATCGGGGAGTCTGGAGCAGCCCCAGCATTTT
>TRBJ2-5|TRBV5-1|NA|NA
CASSTRGETQYF
TGCGCCAGCAGCACAAGGGGAGAGACCCAGTACTTC
>TRBJ2-2|TRBV6-1|NA|TRBD1
CASSDDRGNTGELFF
TGTGCCAGCAGTGACGACAGGGGAAACACCGGGGAGCTGTTTTTT
>TRBJ2-1|TRBV5-1|NA|NA
CASSLARGGVNEQFF
TGCGCCAGCAGCTTGGCTAGAGGAGGGGTCAATGAGCAGTTCTTC